The next 8 T cell receptor beta chains were all read from a single sample in a study of tumor-infiltrating lymphocytes in oesophageal squamous cell carcinoma. MiXCR, run by TCRdb on the PCR reads, gives a single entry per CDR3 protein. Of some 19,000 distinct CDR3 sequences in the sample, about 35% were seen once. The sample taken for sequencing was esophageal tumor tissue. These receptors came from a male donor with esophageal squamous cell carcinoma.

This clonotype was recorded at least ten times. This sequence may be a read error, since a much larger clone differs from it by one base. The chain combines TRBV28 with TRBJ2-7; tentative D call: TRBD2 (5 bases). Trimming left V 5 bases short and J 7 bases short, with 12 bases between. There are 12 residues in the CDR3. Germline V gene data show CDR1 as MDHEN and CDR2 as SYDVKM. The CDR3 DNA sequence: TGTGCCAGCAGTCCCCTTCGGGATGAGCAGTACTTC. Protein product: CASSPLRDEQYF.

This clonotype was observed a few times. This chain connects TRBV20-1 to TRBJ2-6; D remains unclear. Germline-derived CDR1 and CDR2 are DFQATT and SNEGSKA (reference sequence). V dropped 4 bases and J dropped 3 bases, with 4 bases sitting between them. CDR3 length equals 12 residues. The CDR3 here is CSAKRGANVLTF. In nucleotides, the CDR3 is TGCAGTGCTAAACGTGGGGCCAACGTCCTGACTTTC.

The chain links TRBV7-2 to TRBJ2-7, with 10 bases matching TRBD2. CDR1 is SGHTA and CDR2 is FQGNSA in the germline V gene. Trimming took 6 bases from V and 4 from J; bases not matched to a gene: 3. This CDR3 has 13 residues. CDR3 nucleotide sequence: TGTGCCAGCAGTTCACTAGCGGGATACGAGCAGTACTTC. As protein: CASSSLAGYEQYF.

This chain connects TRBV20-1 to TRBJ2-3; the match to TRBD2 covers 9 bases. The J call is in doubt because the DNA end fits TRBJ2-7 better. Germline CDR1 reads DFQATT; CDR2 reads SNEGSKA (reference sequence). This CDR3 contains 15 residues. In DNA form, the CDR3 reads TGCAGTGGCAGATTAGCGGGAGTGGACTCTGGGGAGCAGTACTTC. Translated, it gives CSGRLAGVDSGEQYF.

The V and J genes are TRBV7-3 and TRBJ2-6; D is undetermined. The V end lost 5 bases, the J end lost 18 bases, and 17 bases lay between the germline ends. The CDR3 is made up of 12 amino acids. Germline V CDR1 and CDR2: SGHTA, FQGTGA. CDR3 loop: CASSHHFTIGTF. CDR3 nucleotide sequence: TGTGCCAGCAGCCACCACTTTACCATCGGGACTTTC.

This clonotype is medium-sized within its sample. The chain uses TRBV12-3 or TRBV12-4 and TRBJ2-7; D ambiguous. This CDR3 comprises 12 residues. The V gene lost 2 bases and the J gene lost 3 bases, with 5 bases spanning the gap. This CDR3 reads CASSLSVYEQYF. CDR3 bases: TGTGCCAGCAGTTTAAGTGTCTACGAGCAGTACTTC.

In this sample, this clonotype is medium-sized (0.01 to 0.1%). J is TRBJ2-6 and V is TRBV6-1; no clear D. The germline gives CDR1 MNHNS, CDR2 SASEGT. The length of the CDR3 is 15 residues. With 5 bases removed from V and 1 base from J, the gap between germline ends came to 9 bases. The CDR3 is CASSSRSSGANVLTF. For the CDR3, the DNA is TGTGCCAGCAGTTCCCGGAGTTCTGGGGCCAACGTCCTGACTTTC.

This clonotype was seen a handful of times. This may come from a read error, since a much larger clone is one base off. The chain has TRBV24-1 and TRBJ2-7; 8 positions match TRBD1. In germline, CDR1 is KGHDR, CDR2 SFDVKD. V shed 1 base and J 7 bases; nucleotides not matched to a gene: 11. CDR3 length: 16 amino acids. CDR3 nucleotide sequence: TGTGCCACCAGTGATTTCACGAGACAGGGGAACAATGAGCAGTACTTC. This encodes CATSDFTRQGNNEQYF.